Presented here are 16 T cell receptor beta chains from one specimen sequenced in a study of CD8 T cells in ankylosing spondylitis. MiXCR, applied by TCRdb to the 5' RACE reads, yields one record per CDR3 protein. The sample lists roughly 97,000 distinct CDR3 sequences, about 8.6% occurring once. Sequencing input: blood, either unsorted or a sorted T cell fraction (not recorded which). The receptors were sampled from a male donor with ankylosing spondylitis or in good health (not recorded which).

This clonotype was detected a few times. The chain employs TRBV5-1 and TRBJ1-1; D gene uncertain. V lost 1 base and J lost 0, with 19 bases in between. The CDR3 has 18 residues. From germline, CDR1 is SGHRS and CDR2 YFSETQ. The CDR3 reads CASSLSRGREPLNTEAFF. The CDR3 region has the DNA TGCGCCAGCAGCTTGAGTCGAGGAAGGGAGCCTTTGAACACTGAAGCTTTCTTT.

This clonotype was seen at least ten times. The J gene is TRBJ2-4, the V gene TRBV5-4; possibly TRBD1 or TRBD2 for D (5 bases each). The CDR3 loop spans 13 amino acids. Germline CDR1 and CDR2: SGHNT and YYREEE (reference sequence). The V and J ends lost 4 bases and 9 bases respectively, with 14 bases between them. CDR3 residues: CASSMTRDGIQYF. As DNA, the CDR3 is TGTGCCAGCAGCATGACTCGGGACGGCATTCAGTACTTC.

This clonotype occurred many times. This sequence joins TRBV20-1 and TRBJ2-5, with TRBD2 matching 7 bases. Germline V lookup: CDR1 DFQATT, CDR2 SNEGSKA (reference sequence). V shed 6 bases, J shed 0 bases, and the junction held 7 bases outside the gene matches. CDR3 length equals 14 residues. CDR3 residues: CSAKDTSDQETQYF. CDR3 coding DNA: TGCAGTGCAAAAGATACTAGCGACCAAGAGACCCAGTACTTC.

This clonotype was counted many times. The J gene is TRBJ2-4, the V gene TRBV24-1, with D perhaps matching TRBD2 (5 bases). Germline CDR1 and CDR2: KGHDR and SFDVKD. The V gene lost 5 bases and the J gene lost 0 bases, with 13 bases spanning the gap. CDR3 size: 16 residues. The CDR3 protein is CATSATTNLAKNIQYF. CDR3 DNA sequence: TGTGCCACCAGTGCCACGACTAATCTAGCCAAAAACATTCAGTACTTC.

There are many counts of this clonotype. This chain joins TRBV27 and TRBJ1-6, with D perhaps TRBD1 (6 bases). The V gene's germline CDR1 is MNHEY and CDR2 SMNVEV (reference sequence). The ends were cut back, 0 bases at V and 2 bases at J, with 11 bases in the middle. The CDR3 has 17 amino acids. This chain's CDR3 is CASSLSMGAAYNSPLHF. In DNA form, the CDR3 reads TGTGCCAGCAGTTTATCTATGGGGGCGGCCTATAATTCACCCCTCCACTTT.

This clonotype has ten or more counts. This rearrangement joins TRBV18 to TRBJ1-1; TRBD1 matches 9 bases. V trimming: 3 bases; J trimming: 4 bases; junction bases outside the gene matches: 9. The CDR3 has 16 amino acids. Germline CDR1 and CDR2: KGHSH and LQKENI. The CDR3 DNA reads TGTGCCAGCTCACCTACGTCACAGGGGGCGAGCACTGAAGCTTTCTTT. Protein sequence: CASSPTSQGASTEAFF.

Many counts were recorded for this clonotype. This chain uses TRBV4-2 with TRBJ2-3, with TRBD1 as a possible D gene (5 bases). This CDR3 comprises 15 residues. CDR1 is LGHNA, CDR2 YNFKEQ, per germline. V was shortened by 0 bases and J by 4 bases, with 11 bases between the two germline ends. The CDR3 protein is CASSQEQAHSDTQYF. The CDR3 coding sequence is TGTGCCAGCAGCCAAGAACAGGCGCACTCAGATACGCAGTATTTT.

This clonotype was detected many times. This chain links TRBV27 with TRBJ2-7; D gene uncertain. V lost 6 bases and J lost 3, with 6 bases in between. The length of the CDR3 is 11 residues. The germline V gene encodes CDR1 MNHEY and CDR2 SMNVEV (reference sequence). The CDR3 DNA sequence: TGTGCCAGCAGCACAAGCTACGAGCAGTACTTC. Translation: CASSTSYEQYF.

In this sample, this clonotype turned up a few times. The CDR3 spells CASSMRDRGDYGYTF. The CDR3 coding sequence is TGTGCCAGTAGTATGAGGGACCGAGGGGACTATGGCTACACCTTC. J is TRBJ1-2 and V is TRBV19; maybe TRBD1 (5 bases). Trimming shortened V by 3 bases and J by 3 bases, and 14 bases separated the two germline ends. This CDR3 is 15 amino acids long. The V gene's germline CDR1 is LNHDA and CDR2 SQIVND (reference sequence).

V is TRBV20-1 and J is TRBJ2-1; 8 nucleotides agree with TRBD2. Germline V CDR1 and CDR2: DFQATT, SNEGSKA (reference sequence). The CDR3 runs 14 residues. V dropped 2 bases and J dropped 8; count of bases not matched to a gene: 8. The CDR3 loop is CSARMPIAGYEQFF. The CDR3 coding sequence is TGCAGTGCTAGAATGCCTATAGCGGGATATGAGCAGTTCTTC.

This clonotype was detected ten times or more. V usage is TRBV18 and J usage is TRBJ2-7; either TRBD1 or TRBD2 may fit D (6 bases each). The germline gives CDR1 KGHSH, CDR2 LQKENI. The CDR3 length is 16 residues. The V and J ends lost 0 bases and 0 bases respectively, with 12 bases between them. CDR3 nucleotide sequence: TGTGCCAGCTCACCACCCCCGGGGGCAACCTCCTACGAGCAGTACTTC. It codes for CASSPPPGATSYEQYF.

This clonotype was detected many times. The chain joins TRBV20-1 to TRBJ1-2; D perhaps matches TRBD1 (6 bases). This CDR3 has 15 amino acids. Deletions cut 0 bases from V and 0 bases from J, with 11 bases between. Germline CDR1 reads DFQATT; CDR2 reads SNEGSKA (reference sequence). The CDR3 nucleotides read TGCAGTGCTAGAGATCCGGGGGGGCCTAACTATGGCTACACCTTC. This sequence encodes CSARDPGGPNYGYTF.

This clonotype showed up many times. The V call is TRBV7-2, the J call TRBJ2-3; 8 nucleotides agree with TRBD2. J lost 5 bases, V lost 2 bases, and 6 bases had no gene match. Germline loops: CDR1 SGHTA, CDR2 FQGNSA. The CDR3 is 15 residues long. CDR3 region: CASSLSTGGQDTQYF. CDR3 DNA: TGTGCCAGCAGCTTAAGCACGGGGGGGCAAGATACGCAGTATTTT.

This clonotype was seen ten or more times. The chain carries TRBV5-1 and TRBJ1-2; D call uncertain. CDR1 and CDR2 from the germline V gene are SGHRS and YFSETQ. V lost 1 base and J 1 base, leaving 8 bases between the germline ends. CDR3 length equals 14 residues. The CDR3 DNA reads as TGCGCCAGCAGCTTGAATCCCGATAACTATGGCTACACCTTC. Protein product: CASSLNPDNYGYTF.

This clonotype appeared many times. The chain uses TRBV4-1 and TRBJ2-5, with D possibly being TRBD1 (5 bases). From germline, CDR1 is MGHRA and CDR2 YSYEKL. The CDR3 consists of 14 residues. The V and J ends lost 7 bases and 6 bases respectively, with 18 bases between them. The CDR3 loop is CASTAPGKMKTQYF. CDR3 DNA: TGCGCCAGCACCGCCCCAGGGAAGATGAAGACCCAGTACTTC.

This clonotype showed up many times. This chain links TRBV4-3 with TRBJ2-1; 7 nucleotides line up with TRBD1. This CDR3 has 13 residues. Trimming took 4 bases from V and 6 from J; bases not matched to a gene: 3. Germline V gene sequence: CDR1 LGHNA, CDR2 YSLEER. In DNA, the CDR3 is TGCGCCAGCAGCCTACACAGGGGCAATGAGCAGTTCTTC. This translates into CASSLHRGNEQFF.